This is a list of T cell receptor beta chains from one sample in a study of glioma-infiltrating T cells. TCRdb reanalysed the multiplex PCR reads using MiXCR and keeps one entry per CDR3 protein. Here the sample spans about 3,900 distinct CDR3 sequences, roughly 31% being singletons. Sequencing was carried out using glioma tissue, nonneoplastic brain tissue, or PBMCs (not recorded which). The receptor source for this set is a human donor with low-grade glioma or glioblastoma, undergoing nonglioma brain surgery, or in good health (not recorded which). Each CDR3 is given with its conserved first and last residue. A D gene is named only where the DNA matches it firmly. A clone size is listed for some rows: how often the clone was seen (once, few, many), or a class if it is expanded.

CDR3nt: TGTGCCAGCAGCTTAACCCGACAGGGGGGTAGTTACAATGAGCAGTTCTTC; CDR3aa: CASSLTRQGGSYNEQFF; len: 17; j_gene: TRBJ2-1; d_gene: TRBD1; v_gene: TRBV7-8; abundance: many
CDR3nt: TGTGCCAGCAGCCAGTCGGACAGAATGAACACTGAAGCTTTCTTT; CDR3aa: CASSQSDRMNTEAFF; len: 15; j_gene: TRBJ1-1; d_gene: -; v_gene: TRBV3-1; abundance: medium-sized
CDR3nt: TGTGCCAGCAGACCTACCAGCGTTGATACGCAGTATTTT; CDR3aa: CASRPTSVDTQYF; len: 13; j_gene: TRBJ2-3; d_gene: -; v_gene: TRBV6-1; abundance: medium-sized
CDR3nt: TGTGCCAGCAGCTTAAGGACAGGGGTTTTTGAGACCCAGTACTTC; CDR3aa: CASSLRTGVFETQYF; len: 15; j_gene: TRBJ2-5; d_gene: TRBD1; v_gene: TRBV7-9; abundance: medium-sized
CDR3nt: TGCGCCAGCAGCTTACAGGGGGCGCCGGTTATGGATGAGCAGTTCTTC; CDR3aa: CASSLQGAPVMDEQFF; len: 16; j_gene: TRBJ2-1; d_gene: TRBD1; v_gene: TRBV5-1; abundance: -
CDR3nt: TGTGCCAGCAGCTCGGTCCCACTTTTGGACTGGAACACTGAAGCTTTCTTT; CDR3aa: CASSSVPLLDWNTEAFF; len: 17; j_gene: TRBJ1-1; d_gene: -; v_gene: TRBV7-2; abundance: many
CDR3nt: TGTGCCAGCGGGAATAACTCACCCCTCAACTTT; CDR3aa: CASGNNSPLNF; len: 11; j_gene: TRBJ1-6; d_gene: -; v_gene: TRBV11-2; abundance: -
CDR3nt: TGTGCCAGCAGCCAGCAGCGGGGGACCCCCTACGAGCAGTACTTC; CDR3aa: CASSQQRGTPYEQYF; len: 15; j_gene: TRBJ2-7; d_gene: TRBD2; v_gene: TRBV4-2; abundance: medium-sized
CDR3nt: TGTGCCAGCAGTACACTCGGACAGGGGGCTTATGGCTACACCTTC; CDR3aa: CASSTLGQGAYGYTF; len: 15; j_gene: TRBJ1-2; d_gene: TRBD1; v_gene: TRBV6-1; abundance: few
CDR3nt: TGTGCCAGCAGCCTAGGACAGGGTTCCCCGTACGAGCAGTACTTC; CDR3aa: CASSLGQGSPYEQYF; len: 15; j_gene: TRBJ2-7; d_gene: TRBD1; v_gene: TRBV7-2; abundance: medium-sized
CDR3nt: TGCAGCGTTGAATGGCCGGGACAAGGACTGAATGGCTACACCTTC; CDR3aa: CSVEWPGQGLNGYTF; len: 15; j_gene: TRBJ1-2; d_gene: -; v_gene: TRBV29-1; abundance: -
CDR3nt: TGTGCCAGTAGTATGACACAGGTGACCATCTATGGCTACACCTTC; CDR3aa: CASSMTQVTIYGYTF; len: 15; j_gene: TRBJ1-2; d_gene: -; v_gene: TRBV19; abundance: medium-sized
CDR3nt: TGCAGTGCTAGCCAGGGGGTCGCGGTTGTCTATGGCTACACCTTC; CDR3aa: CSASQGVAVVYGYTF; len: 15; j_gene: TRBJ1-2; d_gene: TRBD1; v_gene: TRBV20-1; abundance: many
CDR3nt: TGTGCCAGCAGCTCGCCGGGGACAGGTCAATCTGAAAGGTTCTTC; CDR3aa: CASSSPGTGQSERFF; len: 15; j_gene: TRBJ2-7; d_gene: TRBD1; v_gene: TRBV4-2; abundance: -
CDR3nt: TGCGCCAGCAGCTTGGAACAGAATAATTCACCCCTCCACTTT; CDR3aa: CASSLEQNNSPLHF; len: 14; j_gene: TRBJ1-6; d_gene: -; v_gene: TRBV5-1; abundance: many
CDR3nt: TGTGCCAGCAGCTTAGCATCGGCGAACACTGAAGCTTTCTTT; CDR3aa: CASSLASANTEAFF; len: 14; j_gene: TRBJ1-1; d_gene: -; v_gene: TRBV7-2; abundance: medium-sized
CDR3nt: TGTGCCAGCAGTTTAGTTGCCAGGGGGCGGAACGAGCAGTACTTC; CDR3aa: CASSLVARGRNEQYF; len: 15; j_gene: TRBJ2-7; d_gene: TRBD1; v_gene: TRBV12-3/TRBV12-4; abundance: many
CDR3nt: TGCAGTGCTAGGGCAGGGGGCACGAGCTCTGGAAACACCATATATTTT; CDR3aa: CSARAGGTSSGNTIYF; len: 16; j_gene: TRBJ1-3; d_gene: TRBD1; v_gene: TRBV20-1; abundance: medium-sized
CDR3nt: TGCAGTGCTAGAGTAGCGGCTTCCTACAATGAGCAGTTCTTC; CDR3aa: CSARVAASYNEQFF; len: 14; j_gene: TRBJ2-1; d_gene: -; v_gene: TRBV20-1; abundance: many
CDR3nt: TGTGCCAGCAGCTATGAACCGGGACAGGGGCTACACGAGCAGTACTTC; CDR3aa: CASSYEPGQGLHEQYF; len: 16; j_gene: TRBJ2-7; d_gene: TRBD1; v_gene: TRBV7-6; abundance: many
CDR3nt: TGTGCCAGCAGCTTAGCGACGGGGCTGCAGTACTTC; CDR3aa: CASSLATGLQYF; len: 12; j_gene: TRBJ2-7; d_gene: -; v_gene: TRBV7-6; abundance: medium-sized
CDR3nt: TGTGCCAGCAGTTTAAGGGAGGGGGGTGCAGATACGCAGTATTTT; CDR3aa: CASSLREGGADTQYF; len: 15; j_gene: TRBJ2-3; d_gene: -; v_gene: TRBV12-3/TRBV12-4; abundance: many
CDR3nt: TGCGCCAGCAGCCAAGCTTGGGGGGCGAACACCGGGGAGCTGTCTTTT; CDR3aa: CASSQAWGANTGELSF; len: 16; j_gene: TRBJ2-2; d_gene: -; v_gene: TRBV4-1; abundance: -
CDR3nt: TGCGCCAGCAGCCAAGGTCCCGCCTACGAGCAGTACTTC; CDR3aa: CASSQGPAYEQYF; len: 13; j_gene: TRBJ2-7; d_gene: -; v_gene: TRBV4-3; abundance: medium-sized
CDR3nt: TGTGCCAGCGTATACCGGACAGGGGGATCTTTCGACGAGCAGTACTTC; CDR3aa: CASVYRTGGSFDEQYF; len: 16; j_gene: TRBJ2-7; d_gene: TRBD1; v_gene: TRBV2; abundance: many
CDR3nt: TGTGCCAGCAGCTCCTTTGAAAATTCACCCCTCCACTTT; CDR3aa: CASSSFENSPLHF; len: 13; j_gene: TRBJ1-6; d_gene: -; v_gene: TRBV7-2; abundance: many
CDR3nt: TGTGCCAGCTCACCCGAAGGACAGCCTACTCAGACTGAAGCTTTCTTT; CDR3aa: CASSPEGQPTQTEAFF; len: 16; j_gene: TRBJ1-1; d_gene: -; v_gene: TRBV18; abundance: -
CDR3nt: TGTGCCAGCAGCTTAACAGGGGGGCACCAGCCCCAGCATTTT; CDR3aa: CASSLTGGHQPQHF; len: 14; j_gene: TRBJ1-5; d_gene: TRBD1; v_gene: TRBV6-1; abundance: large
CDR3nt: TGCGCCAGCAGCCAGGCCAGTGTGAACACTGAAGCTTTCTTT; CDR3aa: CASSQASVNTEAFF; len: 14; j_gene: TRBJ1-1; d_gene: -; v_gene: TRBV4-3; abundance: medium-sized
CDR3nt: TGTGCCAGCACCCCCACAGGTTCCTACAATGAGCAGTTCTTC; CDR3aa: CASTPTGSYNEQFF; len: 14; j_gene: TRBJ2-1; d_gene: -; v_gene: TRBV6-1; abundance: medium-sized
CDR3nt: TGTGCCAGCTCACTTACCACGGGACCTACCTACGAGCAGTACTTC; CDR3aa: CASSLTTGPTYEQYF; len: 15; j_gene: TRBJ2-7; d_gene: -; v_gene: TRBV18; abundance: many
CDR3nt: TGTGCCAGCAGCCTTAGCGGTTCCACAGATACGCAGTATTTT; CDR3aa: CASSLSGSTDTQYF; len: 14; j_gene: TRBJ2-3; d_gene: -; v_gene: TRBV12-3/TRBV12-4; abundance: -
CDR3nt: TGTGCCAGCAGTGAGTCGACATACAAAACAGGGGGCGAGCAGTACTTC; CDR3aa: CASSESTYKTGGEQYF; len: 16; j_gene: TRBJ2-7; d_gene: TRBD1; v_gene: TRBV12-3/TRBV12-4; abundance: -
CDR3nt: TGTGCCAGTAGTATCGGAGGGGGCGTCGGAAACACCATATATTTT; CDR3aa: CASSIGGGVGNTIYF; len: 15; j_gene: TRBJ1-3; d_gene: TRBD1; v_gene: TRBV19; abundance: many
CDR3nt: TGCGCCAGCAGCCAAGAATGGGGGGGGGTAGGATATGGCTACACCTTC; CDR3aa: CASSQEWGGVGYGYTF; len: 16; j_gene: TRBJ1-2; d_gene: -; v_gene: TRBV4-3; abundance: many
CDR3nt: TGTGCCAGTAGTATAGGATCTGGCAGTAACACAGATACGCAGTATTTT; CDR3aa: CASSIGSGSNTDTQYF; len: 16; j_gene: TRBJ2-3; d_gene: -; v_gene: TRBV19; abundance: many
CDR3nt: TGTGCCAGCAGGGAGGAGCTAGCCTACGAGCAGTACTTC; CDR3aa: CASREELAYEQYF; len: 13; j_gene: TRBJ2-7; d_gene: -; v_gene: TRBV6-1; abundance: medium-sized
CDR3nt: TGTGCCAGCAGCCCCAATGTGGGGAGCTCCTACGAGCAGTACTTC; CDR3aa: CASSPNVGSSYEQYF; len: 15; j_gene: TRBJ2-7; d_gene: -; v_gene: TRBV4-2; abundance: medium-sized
CDR3nt: TGTGCCAGCAGCCTATTTAGCGGGGGGTACAATGAGCAGTTCTTC; CDR3aa: CASSLFSGGYNEQFF; len: 15; j_gene: TRBJ2-1; d_gene: TRBD2; v_gene: TRBV7-2; abundance: few
CDR3nt: TGTGCCAGCAGCCAAGATCGACTCAGTAGCGAGCAGTACTTC; CDR3aa: CASSQDRLSSEQYF; len: 14; j_gene: TRBJ2-7; d_gene: -; v_gene: TRBV4-2; abundance: medium-sized
CDR3nt: TGTGCCACCCGCCTGGGAGGGTCTAACTATGGCTACACCTTC; CDR3aa: CATRLGGSNYGYTF; len: 14; j_gene: TRBJ1-2; d_gene: -; v_gene: TRBV19; abundance: medium-sized